Listed below are T cell receptor beta chains from one sample, sequenced in a study of blood T cell repertoires in COVID-19. Profiling relied on immunoSEQ multiplex PCR, and the TCRdb table lists in-frame clones only, not all of them. The sample yields 100,000 or so clones, around 80% seen once. Sequences were obtained from peripheral blood. The receptors stem from a woman at least 80 years old with acute or convalescent COVID-19. The CDR3 runs from the conserved cysteine through the conserved F or W. A D gene is named only where the DNA matches it firmly. Clone sizes are given selectively: once, few, many, or a class where the clone is expanded.

v_call	clone_size	d_call	j_call	cdr3_nt	cdr3_aa
TRBV7-2	.	.	TRBJ1-1	TGTGCCAGCAGCCGCCAGGTGAACACTGAAGCTTTCTTT	CASSRQVNTEAFF
TRBV7-9	.	TRBD1	TRBJ2-7	TGTGCCAGCAGCTTAGGGCAGGGGGTACACGAGCAGTACTTC	CASSLGQGVHEQYF
TRBV9	.	.	TRBJ2-1	TGTGCCAGCAGAGCCTTGAGCTCCTACAATGAGCAGTTCTTC	CASRALSSYNEQFF
TRBV11-2	.	.	TRBJ2-7	TGTGCCAGCAGCCCAGATGGACAGAGCCTCTACGAGCAGTACTTC	CASSPDGQSLYEQYF
TRBV6-1	once	.	TRBJ1-2	TGTGCCAGCAGTGAAGAATGGGGAGGAGGCTACACCTTC	CASSEEWGGGYTF
TRBV19	.	TRBD1	TRBJ1-1	TGTGCCAGTAGTCTTCAGGGGGCGCTCACTGAAGCTTTCTTT	CASSLQGALTEAFF
TRBV9	once	.	TRBJ1-5	TGTGCCAGCAGCGTAAGTGGGGCCACAAATCAGCCCCAGCATTTT	CASSVSGATNQPQHF
TRBV5-6	.	TRBD2	TRBJ2-1	TGTGCCAGCATCATTACTAGCGGGAGTCAGGCTGAGCAGTTCTTC	CASIITSGSQAEQFF
TRBV20-1	.	TRBD1	TRBJ2-7	TGCAGTGCTAGTCTAGGGACAGGACCCTACGAGCAGTACTTC	CSASLGTGPYEQYF
TRBV19	.	TRBD2	TRBJ2-1	TGTGCCAGTAGTATAGATTTGCTAGCGGGAGGCCTCAGCTCCTACAATGAGCAGTTCTTC	CASSIDLLAGGLSSYNEQFF
TRBV7-2	.	.	TRBJ2-2	TGTGCCAGCAGCTTAACAGGGAGCGCGACGGAGCTGTTTTTT	CASSLTGSATELFF
TRBV28	.	.	TRBJ1-4	TGTGCCAGCAGACGGGTCCCCCCTGAAAAACTGTTTTTT	CASRRVPPEKLFF
TRBV11-2	.	TRBD1	TRBJ2-2	TGTGCCAGCAGCTCCGGGACAGGGTGGGCCGGGGAGCTGTTTTTT	CASSSGTGWAGELFF
TRBV5-1	.	TRBD2	TRBJ2-3	TGCGCCAGCAGCTTGGGTGGGATAGCGGGAGGAGATACGCAGTATTTT	CASSLGGIAGGDTQYF
TRBV19	.	.	TRBJ1-3	TGTGCCAGTAGTATCGGGGGGCAGGGAAACACCATATATTTT	CASSIGGQGNTIYF
TRBV28	few	TRBD1	TRBJ1-2	TGTGCCACCCCGGGACAGGGGAAAGATGGCTACACCTTC	CATPGQGKDGYTF
TRBV5-1	.	.	TRBJ2-2	TGCGCCAGCAGCGCAGGACAGTCGGGCACCGGGGAGCTGTTTTTT	CASSAGQSGTGELFF
TRBV15	.	TRBD1	TRBJ1-1	TGTGCCACCAGCAGAGTCAGGGGGAGCACTGAAGCTTTCTTT	CATSRVRGSTEAFF
TRBV18	.	.	TRBJ1-5	TGTGCCAGCTCACCCCAACAGGGAACGGATCAGCCCCAGCATTTT	CASSPQQGTDQPQHF
TRBV7-8	.	TRBD1	TRBJ1-3	TGTGCCAGCAGCCTGGCGGCGGGACAGAGCTCTGGAAACACCATATATTTT	CASSLAAGQSSGNTIYF
TRBV5-4	.	.	TRBJ1-1	TGTGCCAGCAGCTTGGCCGGGGGGAGGACTGAAGCTTTCTTT	CASSLAGGRTEAFF
TRBV2	.	TRBD2	TRBJ2-5	TGTGCCAGCAGTGAAGTCTCTAGCGGTGGGGAGACCCAGTACTTC	CASSEVSSGGETQYF
TRBV5-1	.	TRBD2	TRBJ2-5	TGCGCCAGCAGCACTAAGACTAGCGGGAGGGCGGAGACCCAGTACTTC	CASSTKTSGRAETQYF
TRBV19	.	TRBD1	TRBJ2-7	TGTGCCAGTAGTATAGGGACAGGGGGCTCCGCCGTCTACGAGCAGTACTTC	CASSIGTGGSAVYEQYF
TRBV19	.	.	TRBJ1-5	TGTGCCAGTAGTTACAGGACCCCTGGCAATCAGCCCCAGCATTTT	CASSYRTPGNQPQHF
TRBV10-3	.	.	TRBJ2-1	TGTGCCATCAGGTCCGGACTAAATAGGGATGAGCAGTTCTTC	CAIRSGLNRDEQFF
TRBV10-3	.	TRBD1	TRBJ2-7	TGTGCCGCTACTGACAGGGTTGGGGAGCAGTACTTC	CAATDRVGEQYF
TRBV4-1	.	.	TRBJ1-4	TGCGCCAGCAGCCAAGTTGGCAGGCCGGGAGGACTGTTTTTT	CASSQVGRPGGLFF
TRBV19	.	.	TRBJ1-3	TGTGCCAGCACCCAACAGAACTCTGGAAACACCATATATTTT	CASTQQNSGNTIYF